One sample yielded the 19 T cell receptor beta chains listed below, sequenced in a study of CD8 T cells in ankylosing spondylitis. A single record per CDR3 protein comes from TCRdb applying MiXCR to the 5' RACE reads. This table has over 30,000 distinct CDR3 sequences, 9.5% to 12% appearing once. Sequenced input: synovial fluid, either unsorted or a sorted T cell fraction (not recorded which). These receptors were taken from a male donor with ankylosing spondylitis.

This clonotype was seen repeatedly, ten times or more. The chain employs TRBV7-6 and TRBJ2-5; D is ambiguous. CDR1 is SGHVS, CDR2 FNYEAQ, per germline. V lost 5 bases and J lost 5, with 6 bases in between. This CDR3 has 11 amino acids. The CDR3 DNA reads TGTGCCAGCAGCCCCGGGGAGACCCAGTACTTC. It translates to CASSPGETQYF.

The rearrangement joins TRBV5-4 to TRBJ2-1; tentative D call: TRBD2 (6 bases). V was clipped by 0 bases and J by 2 bases, with 9 bases between them. CDR3 size: 15 residues. CDR1 is SGHNT, CDR2 YYREEE, per germline (reference sequence). CDR3: CASSLEGGTYNEQFF. CDR3 bases: TGTGCCAGCAGCTTGGAGGGCGGGACCTACAATGAGCAGTTCTTC.

Within the sample, this clonotype is medium-sized. This sequence joins TRBV29-1 and TRBJ2-6; D may be TRBD1 (5 bases). There are 16 residues in the CDR3. The germline gives CDR1 SQVTM, CDR2 ANQGSEA. Trimming left V 1 base short and J 1 base short, with 11 bases between. The CDR3 sequence is CSVEGREISGANVLTF. In DNA form, the CDR3 reads TGCAGCGTTGAAGGCAGGGAAATTTCTGGGGCCAACGTCCTGACTTTC.

There are a few counts of this clonotype. This chain uses TRBV5-1 with TRBJ2-3; D gene uncertain. With 1 base removed from V and 1 base from J, the gap between germline ends came to 22 bases. The CDR3 consists of 19 residues. Germline V gene sequence: CDR1 SGHRS, CDR2 YFSETQ. The CDR3 is CASSLTSFRVISRTDTQYF. As DNA, the CDR3 is TGCGCCAGCAGCTTGACGTCCTTTCGTGTTATCTCCCGCACAGATACGCAGTATTTT.

This clonotype has at least ten counts. The rearrangement uses TRBV14 and TRBJ2-1; the D gene is possibly TRBD2 (5 bases). Germline-derived CDR1 and CDR2 are SGHDN and FVKESK. V shed 3 bases and J shed 2 bases, with 8 bases lying between them. This CDR3 spans 14 amino acids. CDR3 sequence (DNA): TGTGCCAGCAGCCAGGCGCGGGCCTACAATGAGCAGTTCTTC. Protein sequence: CASSQARAYNEQFF.

The chain has TRBV5-6 and TRBJ2-3, with TRBD2 as a possible D gene (6 bases). V was cut by 6 bases and J by 2 bases, with 19 bases left in between. Per the germline V gene, CDR1 is SGHDT and CDR2 is YYEEEE. The length of the CDR3 is 16 residues. CDR3 in amino acids: CASKNWGLTVTDTQYF. The DNA of the CDR3 is TGTGCCAGCAAGAACTGGGGACTTACAGTCACAGATACGCAGTATTTT.

There are a few counts of this clonotype. The V call is TRBV29-1, the J call TRBJ2-5; TRBD1 matches at 7 bases. Germline CDR1 is SQVTM and CDR2 is ANQGSEA. The V segment lost 4 bases and the J segment 4 bases; nucleotides outside the gene matches: 6. The CDR3 extends over 13 amino acids. The DNA for the CDR3 is TGCAGCGTTGGCGGACAGGTTGGAGAGACCCAGTACTTC. Protein: CSVGGQVGETQYF.

In its sample, this clonotype was seen a few times. The chain links TRBV7-8 to TRBJ1-5; D gene uncertain. Germline V gives CDR1 SGHVS, CDR2 FQNEAQ. Trimming left V 5 bases short and J 4 bases short, with 21 bases between. This CDR3 is built from 17 residues. CDR3 sequence reads: CASSPNAPGLGNQPQHF. The DNA of the CDR3 is TGTGCCAGCAGCCCTAACGCCCCGGGTCTCGGGAATCAGCCCCAGCATTTT.

This clonotype was seen repeatedly, ten times or more. This chain links TRBV7-3 with TRBJ2-1; D ambiguous. The V gene's germline CDR1 is SGHTA and CDR2 FQGTGA. V shed 5 bases and J shed 10 bases, with 15 bases lying between them. CDR3 length: 13 amino acids. The CDR3 bases are TGTGCCAGCAGCGTCAAAGGGTTGAAGGAGCAGTTCTTC. This codes for CASSVKGLKEQFF.

This clonotype has more than one count but fewer than ten. This chain links TRBV14 with TRBJ2-7; 8 bases line up with TRBD1. Germline trimming cut 1 base from V and 6 bases from J; bases unmatched to any gene: 8. The CDR3 has 15 residues. Germline values: CDR1 SGHDN, CDR2 FVKESK. CDR3 nucleotide sequence: TGTGCCAGCAGCCAAGTCGGAGGACAGGGTTCCGAGCAGTACTTC. It translates to CASSQVGGQGSEQYF.

This clonotype was counted only a few times. The J gene is TRBJ1-1, the V gene TRBV19, with unresolved D. V gave up 7 bases and J gave up 5 bases, with 17 bases separating them. This CDR3 region has 14 residues. Germline CDR1 reads LNHDA; CDR2 reads SQIVND (reference sequence). The CDR3: CASTDRVSRTEAFF. CDR3 sequence (DNA): TGTGCCAGTACCGACCGGGTGTCGAGGACTGAAGCTTTCTTT.

This clonotype occurred many times. The CDR3 DNA is TGCAGTGCTATCCCGCCGGGGGCGCTTTACGAGCAGTACTTC. Translation gives CSAIPPGALYEQYF. The V call is TRBV20-1, the J call TRBJ2-7, with D perhaps matching TRBD1 or TRBD2 (6 bases each). The length of the CDR3 is 14 residues. CDR1 is DFQATT, CDR2 SNEGSKA, per germline (reference sequence). V was trimmed by 4 bases and J by 4 bases, leaving 17 bases between them.

This clonotype showed up many times. The chain links TRBV20-1 to TRBJ2-1, with no clear D. This CDR3 region has 13 residues. The germline V gene has CDR1 DFQATT and CDR2 SNEGSKA (reference sequence). V gave up 2 bases and J gave up 6 bases, with 11 bases separating them. CDR3 protein: CSARKVQRNEQFF. The CDR3 DNA reads as TGCAGTGCTAGAAAGGTACAGCGCAATGAGCAGTTCTTC.

The table lists this clonotype with many counts. The V call is TRBV6-1, the J call TRBJ2-1; 8 nucleotides match TRBD1. V shed 6 bases, J shed 7 bases, and the junction held 5 bases outside the gene matches. Germline V gene data show CDR1 as MNHNS and CDR2 as SASEGT. The CDR3 is 13 amino acids. CDR3 residues: CASRDRDANEQFF. The CDR3 nucleotides read TGTGCCAGCAGGGACAGGGATGCAAATGAGCAGTTCTTC.

V usage is TRBV28 and J usage is TRBJ2-5, with D perhaps matching TRBD2 (5 bases). CDR3 length equals 14 residues. V lost 2 bases and J lost 5, with 12 bases in between. Germline loops: CDR1 MDHEN, CDR2 SYDVKM. As DNA, the CDR3 is TGTGCCAGCAGTTTAGAGGGCTACCGGGAGACCCAGTACTTC. Its protein product is CASSLEGYRETQYF.

The chain combines TRBV20-1 with TRBJ2-1, with TRBD1 as a possible D gene (6 bases). The length of the CDR3 is 15 residues. CDR1 is DFQATT, CDR2 SNEGSKA, per germline (reference sequence). V lost 4 bases, J lost 5 bases, and 18 bases lay in between. This CDR3 reads CSAISGTSLNNEQFF. The DNA for the CDR3 is TGCAGTGCTATATCCGGGACATCCCTTAACAATGAGCAGTTCTTC.

This clonotype was counted at least ten times. The genes are TRBV7-6 and TRBJ2-5; the D is unclear. Germline assignment: CDR1 SGHVS and CDR2 FNYEAQ. Trimming stripped 1 base from V and 5 bases from J, with 8 bases between. The CDR3 loop spans 13 amino acids. DNA of the CDR3: TGTGCCAGCAGCTTAGGGGGTCGGGAGACCCAGTACTTC. It translates to CASSLGGRETQYF.

The V call is TRBV29-1, the J call TRBJ2-7, with 7 bases lining up with TRBD2. CDR1 and CDR2 (germline): SQVTM, ANQGSEA. V was clipped by 4 bases and J by 2 bases; unmatched bases: 17. This CDR3 has 17 residues. CDR3 loop: CSVASPGGLAVTYEQYF. DNA for the CDR3: TGCAGCGTTGCCTCACCCGGTGGGCTAGCGGTGACCTACGAGCAGTACTTC.

This clonotype was detected only a few times. The rearrangement joins TRBV28 to TRBJ2-5; TRBD2 matches 8 bases. Germline CDR1 reads MDHEN; CDR2 reads SYDVKM. V lost 1 base, J lost 4 bases, and 8 bases stayed unmatched. The CDR3 runs 16 residues. CDR3 amino acids: CASSLSGGLAGETQYF. As DNA, the CDR3 is TGTGCCAGCAGTTTATCTGGGGGCCTAGCGGGAGAGACCCAGTACTTC.